Below are 32 T cell receptor beta chains sequenced from a single sample in a study of neurological immune-mediated disorders. TCRdb called the 5' RACE reads again in MiXCR, with one record for every CDR3 protein. In the table there are more than 45,000 distinct CDR3 sequences, more than 3% of which are singletons. Sequencing input: PBMCs. Receptors originate from a man younger than 45 with multiple sclerosis.

This clonotype turned up a few times. The chain uses TRBV18 and TRBJ1-1; D perhaps matches TRBD1 (5 bases). The CDR3 has 15 residues. Trimming left V 0 bases short and J 4 bases short, with 12 bases between. CDR1 KGHSH and CDR2 LQKENI come from the germline V gene. CDR3 loop: CASSPPYGGGTEAFF. CDR3 DNA sequence: TGTGCCAGCTCACCACCGTACGGGGGTGGCACTGAAGCTTTCTTT.

This clonotype was found many times. This sequence joins TRBV7-8 and TRBJ1-6; perhaps TRBD1 as D (5 bases). The germline V gene has CDR1 SGHVS and CDR2 FQNEAQ. The CDR3 totals 14 residues. Deletions cut 5 bases from V and 10 bases from J, with 15 bases between. The CDR3, as DNA: TGTGCCAGCAGCCCATCAGGGAGTCTCTCACCCCTCCACTTT. Translation gives CASSPSGSLSPLHF.

This clonotype has a handful of counts. The gene calls are TRBV7-2 and TRBJ2-5, with TRBD2 matching 7 bases. CDR3 length: 15 residues. Germline assignment: CDR1 SGHTA and CDR2 FQGNSA. Unmatched junction bases numbered 3, after V lost 1 base and J lost 1 base. The CDR3 here is CASSLGGGGQETQYF. The CDR3 DNA is TGTGCCAGCAGCTTAGGTGGGGGGGGCCAAGAGACCCAGTACTTC.

About this clonotype: Lacking the conserved final phenylalanine or tryptophan, this CDR3 likely reflects a read error. The V gene is TRBV19, the J gene TRBJ1-3; D perhaps matches TRBD1 (5 bases). The CDR3 extends over 15 amino acids. V was cut by 11 bases and J by 0 bases, with 17 bases left in between. Germline V lookup: CDR1 LNHDA, CDR2 SQIVND (reference sequence). CDR3 residues: CASQRPGPSGNTIYC. DNA for the CDR3: TGTGCCTCCCAGAGACCGGGACCCTCTGGAAACACCATATATTGT.

This chain uses TRBV7-2 with TRBJ1-1; 10 bases line up with TRBD1. There are 14 residues in the CDR3. Germline CDR1 is SGHTA and CDR2 is FQGNSA. V dropped 7 bases and J dropped 3; count of bases not matched to a gene: 5. CDR3 protein: CASTPTGGYTEAFF. The CDR3 DNA is TGTGCCAGCACCCCGACAGGGGGCTACACTGAAGCTTTCTTT.

This clonotype was seen ten or more times. CDR3 nucleotides: TGTGCCAGCAGCTTGGAGTCGGGCTACACCTTC. This gives the protein CASSLESGYTF. The chain employs TRBV5-6 and TRBJ1-2, with D unresolved. Germline lookup yields CDR1 SGHDT and CDR2 YYEEEE. This CDR3 has 11 amino acids. V was clipped by 0 bases and J by 8 bases, with 5 bases between them. The full variable domain, with the rest looked up from reference TRBV5-6 and TRBJ1-2, is DAGVTQSPTHLIKTRGQQVTLRCSPKSGHDTVSWYQQALGQGPQFIFQYYEEEERQRGNFPDRFSGHQFPNYSSELNVNALLLGDSALYLCASSLESGYTFGSGTRLTVV.

This clonotype occurred many times. The genes are TRBV29-1 and TRBJ2-7; D gene unclear. Trimming took 4 bases from V and 2 from J, leaving 9 bases between them. Looked up from germline, CDR1 is SQVTM and CDR2 is ANQGSEA. This CDR3 has 12 amino acids. CDR3 amino acids: CSVVSRPYEQYF. DNA for the CDR3: TGCAGCGTTGTCAGTCGCCCCTACGAGCAGTACTTC.

At least ten counts were recorded for this clonotype. This chain connects TRBV2 to TRBJ2-5; 10 bases agree with TRBD1. The CDR3 runs to 15 residues. After removal of 3 bases from V and 5 bases from J, the junction contained 6 bases not matched to a gene. Germline assignment: CDR1 SNHLY and CDR2 FYNNEI. CDR3 residues: CASSDDRGPPETQYF. DNA for the CDR3: TGTGCCAGCAGTGACGACAGGGGGCCTCCGGAGACCCAGTACTTC.

J is TRBJ2-1 and V is TRBV7-9; D could derive from TRBD1 or TRBD2 (5 bases each). Trimming removed 5 bases from V and 9 bases from J, with 11 bases in between. Germline V CDR1 and CDR2: SEHNR, FQNEAQ (reference sequence). The CDR3 consists of 12 residues. CDR3 in amino acids: CASSLRDAEQFF. DNA of the CDR3: TGTGCCAGCAGCCTTCGGGACGCTGAGCAGTTCTTC.

This clonotype was counted ten times or more. This chain connects TRBV20-1 to TRBJ2-5, with 7 nucleotides matching TRBD1. Germline CDR1 DFQATT, CDR2 SNEGSKA (reference sequence). V gave up 0 bases and J gave up 5 bases; unmatched junction bases: 6. CDR3 length: 14 residues. CDR3 nucleotide sequence: TGCAGTGCTAGAGATTACAGGGGTTCGGAGACCCAGTACTTC. Translated: CSARDYRGSETQYF.

Concerning this clonotype itself: A much larger clonotype is one base distant, so this may be a read error. V usage is TRBV28 and J usage is TRBJ2-5; no definite D call. The V gene lost 7 bases and the J gene lost 0 bases, with 9 bases spanning the gap. Germline CDR1 MDHEN, CDR2 SYDVKM. The CDR3 totals 13 residues. This CDR3 is CASTEEYQETQYF. The CDR3 DNA reads TGTGCCAGCACCGAGGAATACCAAGAGACCCAGTACTTC.

This clonotype was detected many times. This chain connects TRBV5-1 to TRBJ2-1, with D perhaps assigned TRBD1 or TRBD2 (6 bases each). The CDR3 is 15 amino acids. V was cut by 0 bases and J by 5 bases, with 12 bases left in between. Germline assignment: CDR1 SGHRS and CDR2 YFSETQ. This CDR3 reads CASSLDPGAHNEQFF. The CDR3 nucleotides are TGCGCCAGCAGCTTGGACCCGGGGGCCCACAATGAGCAGTTCTTC. Using reference TRBV5-1 and TRBJ2-1 for the parts outside the CDR3, the full variable domain is KAGVTQTPRYLIKTRGQQVTLSCSPISGHRSVSWYQQTPGQGLQFLFEYFSETQRNKGNFPGRFSGRQFSNSRSEMNVSTLELGDSALYLCASSLDPGAHNEQFFGPGTRLTVL.

This clonotype has a count of ten or more. A much larger clone is a single base away; this may be a read error. The chain carries TRBV20-1 and TRBJ1-1, with unresolved D. Germline CDR1 DFQATT, CDR2 SNEGSKA (reference sequence). Between the trimmed V and J ends, which lost 7 bases and 1 base, there was a span of 13 bases. The CDR3 length is 13 residues. The CDR3, as DNA: TGCAGTGGAAAAGGAAAGGCGAACACTGAAGCTTTCTTT. This gives the protein CSGKGKANTEAFF.

This clonotype was recorded at least ten times. This chain joins TRBV20-1 and TRBJ2-1, with 9 bases matching TRBD1. Unmatched junction bases numbered 0, after V lost 7 bases and J lost 5 bases. The CDR3 contains 11 residues. Germline-derived CDR1 and CDR2 are DFQATT and SNEGSKA (reference sequence). CDR3 nucleotide sequence: TGCAGTGGACAGGGGGACAATGAGCAGTTCTTC. Encoded protein: CSGQGDNEQFF.

This clonotype was counted ten times or more. This chain connects TRBV29-1 to TRBJ1-1, with unresolved D. The germline V and J ends were trimmed by 5 bases and 6 bases, with 16 bases remaining between them. CDR1 SQVTM and CDR2 ANQGSEA come from the germline V gene. This CDR3 is built from 13 residues. The CDR3 DNA sequence: TGCAGCGTTTCCTATGGTAGAAGCGCTGAAGCTTTCTTT. It yields the protein CSVSYGRSAEAFF.

This clonotype was seen repeatedly, ten times or more. This chain uses TRBV5-1 with TRBJ2-1, with D unresolved. Trimming shortened V by 1 base and J by 8 bases, and 13 bases separated the two germline ends. Germline V gene lookup returns CDR1 SGHRS and CDR2 YFSETQ. The CDR3 contains 14 residues. The CDR3 DNA is TGCGCCAGCAGCTTGTCCCCAATCTCGGATGAGCAGTTCTTC. Protein: CASSLSPISDEQFF.

This clonotype was counted many times. The J gene is TRBJ2-7, the V gene TRBV5-1, with a tentative D call TRBD2 (6 bases). CDR1 and CDR2 (germline): SGHRS, YFSETQ. V dropped 0 bases and J dropped 2 bases, with 12 bases sitting between them. This CDR3 comprises 15 residues. The CDR3 sequence is CASSLAGDPTYEQYF. The CDR3 coding sequence is TGCGCCAGCAGCTTGGCGGGGGACCCAACCTACGAGCAGTACTTC. Full variable domain (missing parts from reference TRBV5-1 and TRBJ2-7): KAGVTQTPRYLIKTRGQQVTLSCSPISGHRSVSWYQQTPGQGLQFLFEYFSETQRNKGNFPGRFSGRQFSNSRSEMNVSTLELGDSALYLCASSLAGDPTYEQYFGPGTRLTVT.

In this sample, this clonotype turned up many times. The J gene is TRBJ1-1, the V gene TRBV5-1; D gene unclear. This CDR3 is 15 amino acids long. V lost 2 bases and J lost 6, with 17 bases in between. Germline values: CDR1 SGHRS, CDR2 YFSETQ. The CDR3 loop is CASSFIGMEFPEAFF. The DNA for the CDR3 is TGCGCCAGCAGCTTTATCGGCATGGAGTTCCCTGAAGCTTTCTTT.

This clonotype was seen repeatedly, ten times or more. The rearrangement joins TRBV5-1 to TRBJ2-2, with 9 nucleotides matching TRBD1. Trimming removed 3 bases from V and 6 bases from J; junction bases left unmatched: 6. The CDR3 contains 15 residues. The germline V gene encodes CDR1 SGHRS and CDR2 YFSETQ. For the CDR3, the DNA is TGCGCCAGCAGCTCCTCGGGACAGGGCGCCGGGGAGCTGTTTTTT. Its protein product is CASSSSGQGAGELFF.

At least ten counts were recorded for this clonotype. This sequence joins TRBV7-9 and TRBJ1-1; 8 bases line up with TRBD1. V lost 4 bases and J lost 1; bases outside the gene matches: 5. This CDR3 has 15 residues. Looked up from germline, CDR1 is SEHNR and CDR2 is FQNEAQ (reference sequence). The CDR3 sequence: CASSSAGGGNTEAFF. In DNA form, the CDR3 reads TGTGCCAGCAGCTCCGCAGGGGGCGGGAACACTGAAGCTTTCTTT.

Only a few counts were recorded for this clonotype. This chain connects TRBV20-1 to TRBJ2-1, with D possibly matching TRBD2 (6 bases). CDR3 length equals 11 residues. Germline lookup yields CDR1 DFQATT and CDR2 SNEGSKA (reference sequence). The V gene lost 4 bases and the J gene lost 11 bases, with 12 bases spanning the gap. CDR3 in DNA: TGCAGTGCTAAGGGAGGAAGAAAGCAGTTCTTC. This codes for CSAKGGRKQFF.

This clonotype was seen many times. This chain links TRBV5-1 with TRBJ1-1; D possibly corresponds to TRBD1 (6 bases). V was cut by 4 bases and J by 2 bases, with 12 bases left in between. Per germline, CDR1 SGHRS and CDR2 YFSETQ. The CDR3 contains 14 residues. The CDR3 nucleotides are TGCGCCAGCAGCGGCCGGGACACCAACACTGAAGCTTTCTTT. Amino acid sequence: CASSGRDTNTEAFF. Full variable domain (rest looked up from reference TRBV5-1 and TRBJ1-1): KAGVTQTPRYLIKTRGQQVTLSCSPISGHRSVSWYQQTPGQGLQFLFEYFSETQRNKGNFPGRFSGRQFSNSRSEMNVSTLELGDSALYLCASSGRDTNTEAFFGQGTRLTVV.

This clonotype was recorded many times. The chain carries TRBV11-1 and TRBJ2-7; 7 bases are a match to TRBD2. The CDR3 spans 17 residues. After removal of 1 base from V and 2 bases from J, the junction contained 11 bases not matched to a gene. Germline V gene data show CDR1 as SGHAT and CDR2 as FQDESV (reference sequence). The CDR3 DNA sequence: TGTGCCAGCAGCTTAGGCCCCTTGACGGGGGGAACCTACGAGCAGTACTTC. Its protein product is CASSLGPLTGGTYEQYF.

This clonotype was found many times. The gene calls are TRBV12-3 or TRBV12-4 and TRBJ1-1; D not resolved. CDR3 length: 16 residues. V lost 3 bases to trimming and J lost 3 bases, with 17 bases between them. CDR3 in DNA: TGTGCCAGCAGTTTTCTTCCGGGTCGAGGTTACACTGAAGCTTTCTTT. Translation: CASSFLPGRGYTEAFF.

This clonotype was counted at least ten times. The junction departs from the called germline gene at one end, perhaps through a read error. The J gene is TRBJ1-6, the V gene TRBV20-1; 9 positions agree with TRBD1. Germline assignment: CDR1 DFQATT and CDR2 SNEGSKA (reference sequence). This CDR3 contains 15 residues. CDR3 loop: CSASRDREPNSPLNF. The CDR3 DNA follows: TGCAGTGCAAGCCGGGACAGGGAGCCGAATTCACCCCTCAACTTT.

This clonotype was observed at least ten times. The chain is built from TRBV5-8 and TRBJ2-1; the D is unclear. The CDR3 contains 13 residues. CDR1 and CDR2 from the germline V gene are SGHTS and YDEGEE. Trimming removed 2 bases at V and 8 bases at J, with 11 bases between. DNA for the CDR3: TGTGCCAGCAGCTTTGGCCGGACGTATGAGCAGTTCTTC. It specifies CASSFGRTYEQFF.

This clonotype has a count of ten or more. The V call is TRBV20-1, the J call TRBJ2-5; 8 positions match TRBD2. V gave up 3 bases and J gave up 4 bases; unmatched junction bases: 10. Germline-derived CDR1 and CDR2 are DFQATT and SNEGSKA (reference sequence). This CDR3 is built from 15 residues. CDR3 DNA sequence: TGCAGTGCTAGCGCCCCTTCCGGGGGGGCAGAGACCCAGTACTTC. It is translated as CSASAPSGGAETQYF.

This clonotype showed up many times. V is TRBV6-2 or TRBV6-3 and J is TRBJ2-1; 8 nucleotides match TRBD2. Trimming removed 6 bases from V and 6 bases from J; junction bases left unmatched: 4. CDR3 length: 13 residues. CDR1 is MNHEY and CDR2 is SVGEGT in the germline V gene. The DNA for the CDR3 is TGTGCCAGCAGAGCGGGAGCCGGCAATGAGCAGTTCTTC. It is translated as CASRAGAGNEQFF.

This clonotype has a count of ten or more. V and J are TRBV28 and TRBJ1-5; maybe TRBD1 (5 bases). CDR3 length: 15 residues. The V and J ends lost 3 bases and 3 bases respectively, with 12 bases between them. CDR1 is MDHEN, CDR2 SYDVKM, per germline. CDR3 protein: CASSLGGPTNQPQHF. As DNA, the CDR3 is TGTGCCAGCAGTTTGGGGGGACCGACCAATCAGCCCCAGCATTTT.

There are many counts of this clonotype. This chain connects TRBV5-1 to TRBJ2-7; TRBD1 might be the D (6 bases). Germline CDR1 reads SGHRS; CDR2 reads YFSETQ. This CDR3 is built from 14 residues. Trimming pared 2 bases from V and 2 bases from J, leaving 11 bases between. DNA of the CDR3: TGCGCCAGCAGCTTTTCAGGGGCCCCCTACGAGCAGTACTTC. Protein: CASSFSGAPYEQYF.

This clonotype was seen at least ten times. The chain joins TRBV12-3 or TRBV12-4 to TRBJ1-2; D perhaps matches TRBD1 (6 bases). V was trimmed by 7 bases and J by 2 bases, leaving 11 bases between them. The CDR3 is 13 residues long. The CDR3 is CASTSGENYGYTF. CDR3 coding DNA: TGTGCCAGCACCTCAGGGGAGAACTATGGCTACACCTTC.

This clonotype was detected many times. The chain combines TRBV7-2 with TRBJ1-2; D is uncertain. This CDR3 region has 12 residues. Trimming stripped 11 bases from V and 2 bases from J, with 12 bases between. Germline V gene data show CDR1 as SGHTA and CDR2 as FQGNSA. The DNA for the CDR3 is TGTGCCGAGGCGGGAGCGAACTATGGCTACACCTTC. It specifies CAEAGANYGYTF.